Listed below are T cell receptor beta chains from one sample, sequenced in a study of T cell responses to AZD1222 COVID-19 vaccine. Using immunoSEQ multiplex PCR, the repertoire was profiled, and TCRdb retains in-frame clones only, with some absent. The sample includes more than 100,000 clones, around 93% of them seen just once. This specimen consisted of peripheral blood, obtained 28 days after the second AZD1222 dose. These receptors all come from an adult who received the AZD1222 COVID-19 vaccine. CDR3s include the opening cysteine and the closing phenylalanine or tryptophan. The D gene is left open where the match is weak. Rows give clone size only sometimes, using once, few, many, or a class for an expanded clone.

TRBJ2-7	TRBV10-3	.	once	CAISDRGPNRGYWQYF	TGTGCCATCAGTGATAGAGGCCCGAACCGGGGGTATTGGCAGTACTTC
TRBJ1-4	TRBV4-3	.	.	CAISQGLNEKLFF	TGCGCCATCAGTCAAGGGCTGAATGAAAAACTGTTTTTT
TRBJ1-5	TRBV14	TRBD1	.	CASSQETGEYISNQPQHF	TGTGCCAGCAGCCAAGAGACAGGGGAATATATTAGCAATCAGCCCCAGCATTTT
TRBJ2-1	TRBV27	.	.	CASSPLPSDLHFEQFF	TGTGCCAGCAGTCCGCTCCCTAGCGACCTACATTTTGAGCAGTTCTTC
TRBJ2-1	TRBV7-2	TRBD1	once	CASSWGTGASYNEQFF	TGTGCCAGCAGCTGGGGGACAGGGGCTTCCTACAATGAGCAGTTCTTC
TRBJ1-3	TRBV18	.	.	CASSPGAGNTIYF	TGTGCCAGCTCACCAGGGGCTGGAAACACCATATATTTT
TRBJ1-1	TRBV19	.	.	CASSIRVGYTEAFF	TGTGCCAGTAGTATAAGGGTCGGGTACACTGAAGCTTTCTTT
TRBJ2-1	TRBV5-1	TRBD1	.	CASSSLDRALGNEQFF	TGCGCCAGCAGCTCTTTGGACAGGGCTCTCGGCAATGAGCAGTTCTTC
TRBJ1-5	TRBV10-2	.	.	CASSDQGGQPQHF	TGCGCCAGCAGTGATCAGGGAGGGCAGCCCCAGCATTTT
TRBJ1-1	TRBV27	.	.	CALNTEAFF	TGTGCCCTGAACACTGAAGCTTTCTTT
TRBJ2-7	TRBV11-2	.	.	CASSSKRQSAYEQYF	TGTGCCAGCAGCTCAAAGAGACAGTCCGCCTACGAGCAGTACTTC
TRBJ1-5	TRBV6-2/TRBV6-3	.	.	CASSHYGGQGYQPQHF	TGTGCCAGCAGTCACTATGGGGGGCAGGGGTATCAGCCCCAGCATTTT
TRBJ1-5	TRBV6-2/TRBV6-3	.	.	CASSYTRPDQPQHF	TGTGCCAGCAGTTACACCCGACCGGATCAGCCCCAGCATTTT
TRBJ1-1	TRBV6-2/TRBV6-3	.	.	CASSQPAREGTEAFF	TGTGCCAGCAGTCAGCCCGCGAGGGAGGGGACTGAAGCTTTCTTT
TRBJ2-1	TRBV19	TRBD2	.	CASSPPGLVDEQFF	TGTGCCAGTAGTCCACCGGGACTAGTCGATGAGCAGTTCTTC
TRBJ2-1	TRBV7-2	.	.	CASSFSDEGQFF	TGTGCCAGCAGCTTTAGCGACGAGGGGCAGTTCTTC
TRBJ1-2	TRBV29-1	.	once	CSGQGNDGYTF	TGCAGCGGCCAGGGGAACGATGGCTACACCTTC
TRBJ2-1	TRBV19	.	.	CASARPGEWYNEQFF	TGTGCCAGTGCACGTCCGGGAGAATGGTACAATGAGCAGTTCTTC
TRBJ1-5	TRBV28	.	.	CASSPRGHSNQPQHF	TGTGCCAGCAGTCCCCGAGGACATAGCAATCAGCCCCAGCATTTT
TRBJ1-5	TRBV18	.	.	CASSPPGYQPQHF	TGTGCCAGCTCCCCACCAGGTTATCAGCCCCAGCATTTT
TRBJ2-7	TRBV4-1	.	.	CASSGSPYEQYF	TGCGCCAGCAGCGGGTCCCCATACGAGCAGTACTTC
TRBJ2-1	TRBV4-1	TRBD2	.	CASSQLRGRGLNEQFF	TGCGCCAGCAGCCAGTTACGCGGGAGGGGGCTTAATGAGCAGTTCTTC
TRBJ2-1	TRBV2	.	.	CASKDSTYNEQFF	TGTGCCAGCAAGGACTCAACCTACAATGAGCAGTTCTTC
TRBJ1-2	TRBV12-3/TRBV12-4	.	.	CASSRDVYGYTF	TGTGCCAGCAGTCGGGACGTCTATGGCTACACCTTC
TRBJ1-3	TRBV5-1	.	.	CASSYGQISGNTIYF	TGCGCCAGCAGTTACGGACAGATCTCTGGAAACACCATATATTTT
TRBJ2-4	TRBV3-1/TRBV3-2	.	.	CASSEGLAKNIQYF	TGTGCCAGCAGCGAGGGACTAGCCAAAAACATTCAGTACTTC
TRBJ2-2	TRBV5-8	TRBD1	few	CASSYRGLNYNTGELFF	TGTGCCAGCAGCTACAGGGGGCTTAACTATAACACCGGGGAGCTGTTTTTT
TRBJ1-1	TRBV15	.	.	CATSRERSYEAFF	TGTGCCACCAGCAGAGAAAGGTCCTACGAAGCTTTCTTT
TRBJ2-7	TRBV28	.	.	CASSIPGTRQYF	TGTGCCAGCAGTATCCCAGGGACGAGGCAGTACTTC
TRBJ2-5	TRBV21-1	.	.	CASSIQAGDVETQYF	TGTGCCAGCAGCATCCAAGCGGGAGATGTGGAGACCCAGTACTTC
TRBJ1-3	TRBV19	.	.	CASSISSGNTIYF	TGTGCCAGTAGTATAAGCTCTGGAAACACCATATATTTT
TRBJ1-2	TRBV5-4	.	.	CASSPIGGAVGYTF	TGTGCCAGCAGCCCGATCGGGGGGGCGGTCGGCTACACCTTC
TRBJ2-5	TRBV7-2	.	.	CASSLGGIGQETQYF	TGTGCCAGCAGCTTAGGGGGTATTGGCCAAGAGACCCAGTACTTC
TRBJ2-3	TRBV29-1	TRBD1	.	CSATGGGTQYF	TGCAGCGCCACAGGGGGCGGAACGCAGTATTTT
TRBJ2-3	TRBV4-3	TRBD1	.	CASSRGQSQKPDTQYF	TGCGCCAGCAGCCGGGGACAGTCCCAAAAGCCAGATACGCAGTATTTT
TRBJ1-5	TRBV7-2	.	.	CASSLAGTGNNQPQHF	TGTGCCAGCAGCTTAGCGGGGACTGGAAACAATCAGCCCCAGCATTTT
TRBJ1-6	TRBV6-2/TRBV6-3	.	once	CASSQRGASNSPLHF	TGTGCCAGCAGTCAGCGGGGGGCCTCTAATTCACCCCTCCACTTT
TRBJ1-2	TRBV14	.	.	CASSQDHRWRGTGYTF	TGTGCCAGCAGCCAAGATCACCGCTGGAGGGGTACTGGCTACACCTTC
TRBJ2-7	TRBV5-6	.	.	CASSPQAGTYYEQYF	TGTGCCAGCAGCCCTCAGGCGGGGACTTACTACGAGCAGTACTTC
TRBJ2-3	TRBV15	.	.	CATSSAGGLTNTQYF	TGTGCCACCAGCAGCGCTGGGGGACTGACGAATACGCAGTATTTT
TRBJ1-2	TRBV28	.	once	CASGRAAYGYTF	TGTGCCAGCGGCAGGGCTGCCTATGGCTACACCTTC
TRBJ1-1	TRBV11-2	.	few	CASSLDNGGREAFF	TGTGCCAGCAGCTTAGATAATGGGGGGCGGGAAGCTTTCTTT
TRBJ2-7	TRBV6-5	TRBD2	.	CASKSRTRSYEQYF	TGTGCCAGCAAGTCCCGGACTAGATCCTACGAGCAGTACTTC
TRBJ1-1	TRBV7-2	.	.	CASSRIVGGSHRAFF	TGTGCCAGCAGTCGAATTGTGGGGGGCTCCCATCGAGCTTTCTTT
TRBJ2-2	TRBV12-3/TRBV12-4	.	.	CASSLQNTGELFF	TGTGCCAGCAGTTTACAAAACACCGGGGAGCTGTTTTTT
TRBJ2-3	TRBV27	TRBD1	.	CASSFHRGSSTDTQYF	TGTGCCAGCAGTTTCCACAGGGGGTCCAGCACAGATACGCAGTATTTT
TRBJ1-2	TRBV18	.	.	CASSPYREGSYGYTF	TGTGCCAGCTCACCGTACAGGGAGGGTAGCTATGGCTACACCTTC
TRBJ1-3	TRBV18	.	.	CASSPRGYDFSSGNTIYF	TGTGCCAGCTCACCTCGAGGCTATGATTTCAGCTCTGGAAACACCATATATTTT
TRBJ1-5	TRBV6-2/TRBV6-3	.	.	CASSYLPQPQHF	TGTGCCAGCAGTTACCTCCCTCAGCCCCAGCATTTT
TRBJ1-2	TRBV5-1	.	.	CASSRWGQGYGNYGYTF	TGCGCCAGCAGCCGCTGGGGGCAGGGGTATGGGAACTATGGCTACACCTTC
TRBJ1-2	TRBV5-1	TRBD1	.	CASSLDGQDYGYTF	TGCGCCAGCAGCTTGGATGGACAGGACTATGGCTACACCTTC